The rows below give T cell receptor beta chains drawn from one sample of a study of sequential checkpoint blockade in melanoma. The data were produced by immunoSEQ multiplex PCR, yet TCRdb's version contains in-frame clones alone and is incomplete. The sample contains 14,000 or so clones, 70% to 85% of which appear only once. This specimen consisted of CD8+ T cells sorted from blood (inferred from file names), obtained from a patient given nivolumab and ipilimumab in sequence. Every receptor here comes from a human donor with melanoma. Both conserved end residues are part of each CDR3. A D gene is named only where the DNA matches it firmly. Where a row states a size, it is once, few, many or the class of an expanded clone; other rows omit it.

abundance | j_gene | v_gene | d_gene | CDR3nt | CDR3aa
. | TRBJ2-5 | TRBV5-5 | . | TGTGCCAGCAGCCACCTAGGGGCCGGAGAGACCCAGTACTTC | CASSHLGAGETQYF
. | TRBJ2-2 | TRBV2 | . | TGTGCCAGCACGGGGGACACCGGGGAGCTGTTTTTT | CASTGDTGELFF
. | TRBJ1-4 | TRBV7-6 | . | TGTGCCAGCAGCTTATACGTGGCAGACTCAGCAACTAATGAAAAACTGTTTTTT | CASSLYVADSATNEKLFF
. | TRBJ2-7 | TRBV30 | TRBD1 | TGTGCCTGGAGCCTAGGGACAGTAGCCTACGAGCAGTACTTC | CAWSLGTVAYEQYF
. | TRBJ1-2 | TRBV30 | . | TGTGCCTGGAGTTTGACAACCAACTATGGCTACACCTTC | CAWSLTTNYGYTF
. | TRBJ2-1 | TRBV9 | . | TGTGCCAGCAGCGTAGCCCCGACAGCTGAGCAGTTCTTC | CASSVAPTAEQFF
. | TRBJ2-5 | TRBV4-2 | TRBD2 | TGTGCCAGCAGCCAATCCGGTAGCGGGCAAGAGACCCAGTACTTC | CASSQSGSGQETQYF
. | TRBJ1-1 | TRBV30 | . | TGTGCCTGTTGGACAATTGAGAACACTGAAGCTTTCTTT | CACWTIENTEAFF
. | TRBJ2-5 | TRBV7-9 | . | TGTGCCAGCAGTGGCAGGGTGCGGGAGACCCAGTACTTC | CASSGRVRETQYF
few | TRBJ2-7 | TRBV6-5 | . | TGTGCCAGCAGCCCGAACAGGGACTACGAGCAGTACTTC | CASSPNRDYEQYF
. | TRBJ2-3 | TRBV9 | TRBD2 | TGTGCCAGCAGCGGAGGGACTAGCGGCACAGATACGCAGTATTTT | CASSGGTSGTDTQYF
. | TRBJ2-1 | TRBV7-9 | TRBD1 | TGTGCCAGCAGCTTGGACAGGGGGTATAACTACAATGAGCAGTTCTTC | CASSLDRGYNYNEQFF
. | TRBJ1-1 | TRBV5-6 | TRBD1 | TGTGCCAGCAGCTTACAGGGGGCTGAAGCTTTCTTT | CASSLQGAEAFF
. | TRBJ1-2 | TRBV13 | . | TGTGCCAGCAGTGGTTCAGGGGTTGGCTACACCTTC | CASSGSGVGYTF
once | TRBJ2-2 | TRBV6-4 | . | TGTGCCAGCAGTGACTCCGAGAAGACAGACACCGGGGAGCTGTTTTTT | CASSDSEKTDTGELFF
. | TRBJ2-1 | TRBV9 | TRBD1 | TGTGCCAGCAGCGTTACCGGGACAGGGGAGAATGAGCAGTTCTTC | CASSVTGTGENEQFF
. | TRBJ1-2 | TRBV6-4 | TRBD1 | TGTGCCAGCAGTGAAGGACAGGCATCCGTAGATGGCTACACCTTC | CASSEGQASVDGYTF
. | TRBJ2-7 | TRBV4-3 | . | TGCGCCAGCAGCCTCGAGGAGGGGAGCCCCCACGAGCAGTACTTC | CASSLEEGSPHEQYF
. | TRBJ2-5 | TRBV6-1 | TRBD1 | TGTGCCAGCAGCCCGACAGGGGGCCATGAGACCCAGTACTTC | CASSPTGGHETQYF
. | TRBJ2-3 | TRBV5-6 | . | TGTGCCAGCAGCTTGGGCAGGAGCACAGATACGCAGTATTTT | CASSLGRSTDTQYF
. | TRBJ2-5 | TRBV4-1 | TRBD2 | TGCGCCAGCAGTCTAGCGGGGGAGACCCAGTACTTC | CASSLAGETQYF
once | TRBJ2-7 | TRBV29-1 | TRBD2 | TGCAGCGTTGCACTAGCGGAGTCCTCTGAACAGTACTTC | CSVALAESSEQYF
. | TRBJ2-7 | TRBV4-1 | TRBD1 | TGCGCCAGCAGCCAACTAGAAGGACAGGGAACGGGCTACGAGCAGTACTTC | CASSQLEGQGTGYEQYF
. | TRBJ2-7 | TRBV27 | . | TGTGCCAGCAGTTTTTCGGGCCCGGGATTCTACGAGCAGTACTTC | CASSFSGPGFYEQYF
. | TRBJ2-3 | TRBV6-4 | . | TGTGCCAGCAGTGCATCGGTCCAGGGTGCAGATACGCAGTATTTT | CASSASVQGADTQYF
. | TRBJ2-2 | TRBV4-3 | . | TGCGCCAGCAGCCAAGGGCTGGGGCACACCGGGGAGCTGTTTTTT | CASSQGLGHTGELFF
. | TRBJ2-1 | TRBV4-1 | . | TGCGCCAGCAGCCAAGACACGACGGCAGGTAATGAGCAGTTCTTC | CASSQDTTAGNEQFF
. | TRBJ2-1 | TRBV27 | . | TGTGCCGTGGGGAGGGGGTCCTACAATGAGCAGTTCTTC | CAVGRGSYNEQFF
. | TRBJ2-3 | TRBV7-9 | . | TGTGCCAGCAGCTTAAAAAAACAGACAGATACGCAGTATTTT | CASSLKKQTDTQYF
. | TRBJ2-7 | TRBV15 | . | TGTGCCACCAGCAGACCCCACACGGGGTTCTACGAGCAGTACTTC | CATSRPHTGFYEQYF
. | TRBJ2-2 | TRBV14 | TRBD2 | TGTGCCAGCAGCTCTGGACTAGCGGGGTTTAGCGGGGAGCTGTTTTTT | CASSSGLAGFSGELFF
. | TRBJ1-2 | TRBV11-2 | . | TGTGCCAGCAGCTTTGTCGGTGGCTACACCTTC | CASSFVGGYTF
few | TRBJ2-7 | TRBV21-1 | . | TGTGCCAGCAGAAACAGGGGGACCAGCTCCTACGAGCAGTACTTC | CASRNRGTSSYEQYF
. | TRBJ2-3 | TRBV6-5 | . | TGTGCCAGCAACCACGCCCAGGGGTCAGATACGCAGTATTTT | CASNHAQGSDTQYF
few | TRBJ2-7 | TRBV14 | . | TGTGCCAGCAGCCAGGCGACAGTTAGCTACGAGCAGTACTTC | CASSQATVSYEQYF
few | TRBJ1-5 | TRBV6-1 | TRBD1 | TGTGCCAGCAGTACAGGGGACGGGCATCAGCCCCAGCATTTT | CASSTGDGHQPQHF
. | TRBJ1-1 | TRBV7-9 | . | TGTGCCAGCAGCTTAGGGAGTCAGGGCGCTGAAGCTTTCTTT | CASSLGSQGAEAFF
few | TRBJ2-7 | TRBV9 | . | TGTGCCAGCACGATTGCGGACTCCTACGAGCAGTACTTC | CASTIADSYEQYF
. | TRBJ1-5 | TRBV6-6 | TRBD1 | TGTGCCAGCAGTTACGGGGCAGGGGGCCAGCCCCAGCATTTT | CASSYGAGGQPQHF
once | TRBJ2-1 | TRBV11-2 | TRBD1 | TGTGCCAGCAGCTTGGGGACAGGGTACAATGAGCAGTTCTTC | CASSLGTGYNEQFF
. | TRBJ2-1 | TRBV9 | TRBD2 | TGTGCCAGCAGCGTAACTAGCGGGGGGGTTAATGAGCAGTTCTTC | CASSVTSGGVNEQFF
. | TRBJ2-2 | TRBV6-4 | . | TGTGCCAGCAGGATGGGGTCAGGGGCCGGGGAGCTGTTTTTT | CASRMGSGAGELFF
. | TRBJ2-1 | TRBV13 | . | TGTGCCAGCAGCTTCTTAGGCGGTGACTACAATGAGCAGTTCTTC | CASSFLGGDYNEQFF
. | TRBJ2-2 | TRBV6-5 | . | TGTGCCAGCAGTGTGCGAACGAACACCGGGGAGCTGTTTTTT | CASSVRTNTGELFF
. | TRBJ1-2 | TRBV27 | . | TGTGCCAGCAGTTTTTCGGGGTTCCAGAATGGCTACACCTTC | CASSFSGFQNGYTF
. | TRBJ2-7 | TRBV25-1 | TRBD1 | TGTGCCAGCAGTGGGGACAGCTACGAGCAGTACTTC | CASSGDSYEQYF
. | TRBJ1-3 | TRBV27 | . | TGTGCCAGCAGTTCCTCGGGAGCGGTTGGAAACACCATATATTTT | CASSSSGAVGNTIYF
. | TRBJ2-1 | TRBV7-9 | TRBD2 | TGTGCCAGCAGTGAAAGCGGGGGGGCACCCAATGAGCAGTTCTTC | CASSESGGAPNEQFF
. | TRBJ2-2 | TRBV4-3 | . | TGCGCCAGCAGCCAAGCGGGCACCGGGGAGCTGTTTTTT | CASSQAGTGELFF
once | TRBJ1-2 | TRBV30 | TRBD1 | TGTGCCTGGAAATGGGACAGACCTAACTATGGCTACACCTTC | CAWKWDRPNYGYTF
few | TRBJ2-6 | TRBV6-4 | . | TGTGCCAGCAGTCCCAAGGACACACGACAAAGTCGGGCCAACGTCCTGACTTTC | CASSPKDTRQSRANVLTF